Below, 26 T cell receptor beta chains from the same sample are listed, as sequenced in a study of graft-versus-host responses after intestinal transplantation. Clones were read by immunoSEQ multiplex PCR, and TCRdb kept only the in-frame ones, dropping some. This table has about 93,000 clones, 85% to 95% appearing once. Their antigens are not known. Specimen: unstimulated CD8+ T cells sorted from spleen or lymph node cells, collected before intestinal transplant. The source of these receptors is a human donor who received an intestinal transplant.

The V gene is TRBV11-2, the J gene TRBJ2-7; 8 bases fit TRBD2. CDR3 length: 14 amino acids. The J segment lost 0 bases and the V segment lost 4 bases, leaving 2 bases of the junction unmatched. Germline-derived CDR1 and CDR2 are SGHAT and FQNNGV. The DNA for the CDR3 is TGTGCCAGCAGCTCTAGCGGGCTCTCCTACGAGCAGTACTTC. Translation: CASSSSGLSYEQYF. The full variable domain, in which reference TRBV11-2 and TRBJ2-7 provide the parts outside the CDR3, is EAGVAQSPRYKIIEKRQSVAFWCNPISGHATLYWYQQILGQGPKLLIQFQNNGVVDDSQLPKDRFSAERLKGVDSTLKIQPAKLEDSAVYLCASSSSGLSYEQYFGPGTRLTVT.

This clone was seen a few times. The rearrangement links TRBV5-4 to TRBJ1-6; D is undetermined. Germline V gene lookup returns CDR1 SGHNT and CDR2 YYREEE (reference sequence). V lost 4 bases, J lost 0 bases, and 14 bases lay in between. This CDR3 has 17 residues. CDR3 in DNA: TGTGCCAGCAGCGCCAAGGCCGGGAGCTCCTATAATTCACCCCTCCACTTT. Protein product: CASSAKAGSSYNSPLHF.

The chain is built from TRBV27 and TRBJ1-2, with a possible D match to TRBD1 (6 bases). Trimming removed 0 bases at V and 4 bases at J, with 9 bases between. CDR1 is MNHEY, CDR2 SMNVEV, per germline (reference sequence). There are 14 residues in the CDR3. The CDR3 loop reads CASSLSQGSYGYTF. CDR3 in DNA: TGTGCCAGCAGTTTATCCCAGGGGAGCTATGGCTACACCTTC.

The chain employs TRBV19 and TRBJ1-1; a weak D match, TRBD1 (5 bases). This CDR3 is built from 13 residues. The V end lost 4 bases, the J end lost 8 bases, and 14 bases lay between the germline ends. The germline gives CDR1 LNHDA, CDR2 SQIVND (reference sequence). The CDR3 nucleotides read TGTGCCAGTAGTACTCTCGTTGGGGGGGAAGCTTTCTTT. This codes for CASSTLVGGEAFF.

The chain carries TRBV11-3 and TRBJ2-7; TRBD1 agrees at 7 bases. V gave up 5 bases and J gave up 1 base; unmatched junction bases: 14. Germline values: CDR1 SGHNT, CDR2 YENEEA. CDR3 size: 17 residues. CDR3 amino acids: CASSARTGAFPSYEQYF. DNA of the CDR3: TGTGCCAGCAGCGCGCGGACAGGAGCATTTCCGTCCTACGAGCAGTACTTC.

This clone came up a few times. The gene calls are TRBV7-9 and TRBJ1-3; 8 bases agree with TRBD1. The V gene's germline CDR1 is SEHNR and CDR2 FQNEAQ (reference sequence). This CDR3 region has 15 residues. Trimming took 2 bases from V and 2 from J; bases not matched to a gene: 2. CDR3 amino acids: CASSLPTGAGNTIYF. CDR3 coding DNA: TGTGCCAGCAGCTTACCGACAGGGGCTGGAAACACCATATATTTT.

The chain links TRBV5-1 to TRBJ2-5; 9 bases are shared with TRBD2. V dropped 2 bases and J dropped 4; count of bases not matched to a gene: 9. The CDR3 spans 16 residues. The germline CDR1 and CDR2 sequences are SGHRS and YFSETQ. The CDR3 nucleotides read TGCGCCAGCAGCTTCGGGACTAGCAACAGAGGAGAGACCCAGTACTTC. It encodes CASSFGTSNRGETQYF.

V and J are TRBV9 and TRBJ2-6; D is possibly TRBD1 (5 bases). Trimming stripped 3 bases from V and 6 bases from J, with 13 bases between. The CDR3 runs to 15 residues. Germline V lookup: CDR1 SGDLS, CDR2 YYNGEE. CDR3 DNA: TGTGCCAGCAGCGACTCCCTGGACACGGCCAACGTCCTGACTTTC. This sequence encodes CASSDSLDTANVLTF.

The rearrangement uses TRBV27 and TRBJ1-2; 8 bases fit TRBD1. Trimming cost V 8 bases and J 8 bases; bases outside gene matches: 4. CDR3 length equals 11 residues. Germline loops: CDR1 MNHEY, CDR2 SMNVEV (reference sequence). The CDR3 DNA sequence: TGTGCCAGCTCAGGGGGCGCGGGCTACACCTTC. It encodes CASSGGAGYTF.

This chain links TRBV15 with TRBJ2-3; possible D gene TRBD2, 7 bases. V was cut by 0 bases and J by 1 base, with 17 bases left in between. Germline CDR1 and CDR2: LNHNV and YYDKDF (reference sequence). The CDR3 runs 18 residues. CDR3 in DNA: TGTGCCACCAGCAGAGAAGAGGGGGGGCCCCTGGGCACAGATACGCAGTATTTT. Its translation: CATSREEGGPLGTDTQYF.

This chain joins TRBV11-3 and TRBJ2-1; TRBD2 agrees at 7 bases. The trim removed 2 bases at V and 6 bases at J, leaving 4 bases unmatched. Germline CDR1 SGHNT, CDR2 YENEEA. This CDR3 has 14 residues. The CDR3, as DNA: TGTGCCAGCAGCTTACGGGGGGTCGGCAATGAGCAGTTCTTC. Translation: CASSLRGVGNEQFF. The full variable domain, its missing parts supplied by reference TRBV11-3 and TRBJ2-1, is EAGVVQSPRYKIIEKKQPVAFWCNPISGHNTLYWYLQNLGQGPELLIRYENEEAVDDSQLPKDRFSAERLKGVDSTLKIQPAELGDSAVYLCASSLRGVGNEQFFGPGTRLTVL.

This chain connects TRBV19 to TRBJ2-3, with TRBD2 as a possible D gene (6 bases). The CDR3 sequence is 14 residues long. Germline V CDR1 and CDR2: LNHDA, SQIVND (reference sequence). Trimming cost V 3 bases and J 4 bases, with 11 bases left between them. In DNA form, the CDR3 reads TGTGCCAGTAGTATTTTGTTAGCGGCAGATACGCAGTATTTT. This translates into CASSILLAADTQYF.

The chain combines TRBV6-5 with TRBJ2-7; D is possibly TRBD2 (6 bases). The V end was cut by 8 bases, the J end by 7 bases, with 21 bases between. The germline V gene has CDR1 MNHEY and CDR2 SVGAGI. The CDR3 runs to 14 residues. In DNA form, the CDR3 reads TGTGCCAGCGGGCGCGGGGCGCCTCTTAGTGAGCAGTACTTC. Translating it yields CASGRGAPLSEQYF.

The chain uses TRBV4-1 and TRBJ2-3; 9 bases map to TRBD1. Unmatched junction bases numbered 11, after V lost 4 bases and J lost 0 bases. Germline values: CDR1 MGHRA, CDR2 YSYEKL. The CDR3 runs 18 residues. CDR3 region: CASSRLGTGTHSTDTQYF. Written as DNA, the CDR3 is TGCGCCAGCAGCCGACTGGGGACAGGGACTCATAGCACAGATACGCAGTATTTT.

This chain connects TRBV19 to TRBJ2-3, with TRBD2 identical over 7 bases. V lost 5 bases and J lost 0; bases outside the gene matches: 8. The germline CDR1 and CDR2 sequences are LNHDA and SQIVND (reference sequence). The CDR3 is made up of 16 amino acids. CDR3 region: CASSLVAGVSTDTQYF. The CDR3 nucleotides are TGTGCCAGTAGTCTTGTTGCGGGAGTTAGCACAGATACGCAGTATTTT.

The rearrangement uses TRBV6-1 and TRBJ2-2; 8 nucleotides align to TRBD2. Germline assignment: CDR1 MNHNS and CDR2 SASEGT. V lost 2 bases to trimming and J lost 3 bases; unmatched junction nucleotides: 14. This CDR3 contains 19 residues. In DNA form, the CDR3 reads TGTGCCAGCAGTGAAACTTCACCGACTAGCGAGGGTCACACCGGGGAGCTGTTTTTT. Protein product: CASSETSPTSEGHTGELFF.

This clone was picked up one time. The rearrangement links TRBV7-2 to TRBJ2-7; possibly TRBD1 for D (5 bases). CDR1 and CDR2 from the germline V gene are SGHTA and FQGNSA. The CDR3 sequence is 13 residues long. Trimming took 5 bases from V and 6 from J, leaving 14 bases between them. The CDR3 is CASSTKQAREQYF. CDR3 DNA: TGTGCCAGCAGCACCAAACAGGCACGCGAGCAGTACTTC. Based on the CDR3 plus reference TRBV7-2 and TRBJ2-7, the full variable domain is GAGVSQSPSNKVTEKGKDVELRCDPISGHTALYWYRQSLGQGLEFLIYFQGNSAPDKSGLPSDRFSAERTGGSVSTLTIQRTQQEDSAVYLCASSTKQAREQYFGPGTRLTVT.

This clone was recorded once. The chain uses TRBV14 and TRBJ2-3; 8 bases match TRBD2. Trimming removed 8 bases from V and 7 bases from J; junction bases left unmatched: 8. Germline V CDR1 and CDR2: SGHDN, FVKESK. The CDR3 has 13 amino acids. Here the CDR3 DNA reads TGTGCCAGCCCCACGGAGCGGGAGAATACGCAGTATTTT. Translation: CASPTERENTQYF.

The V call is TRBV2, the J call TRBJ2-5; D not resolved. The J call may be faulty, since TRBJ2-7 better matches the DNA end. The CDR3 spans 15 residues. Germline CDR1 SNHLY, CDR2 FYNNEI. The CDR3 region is CASSALLGLVYEQYF. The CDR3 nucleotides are TGTGCCAGCAGTGCTCTACTTGGTTTGGTCTACGAGCAGTACTTC.

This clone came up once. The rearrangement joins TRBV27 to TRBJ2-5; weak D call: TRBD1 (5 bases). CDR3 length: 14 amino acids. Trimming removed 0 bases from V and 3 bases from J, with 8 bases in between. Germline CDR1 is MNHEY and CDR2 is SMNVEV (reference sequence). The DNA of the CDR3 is TGTGCCAGCAGTTTATCTGGGGCAGAAGAGACCCAGTACTTC. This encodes CASSLSGAEETQYF.

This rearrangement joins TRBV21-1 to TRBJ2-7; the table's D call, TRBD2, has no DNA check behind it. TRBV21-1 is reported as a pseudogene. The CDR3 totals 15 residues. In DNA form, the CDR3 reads TGTGCCAGCAGCGACTTACATAGGAGCTCCTACGAGCAGTACTTC. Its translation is CASSDLHRSSYEQYF.

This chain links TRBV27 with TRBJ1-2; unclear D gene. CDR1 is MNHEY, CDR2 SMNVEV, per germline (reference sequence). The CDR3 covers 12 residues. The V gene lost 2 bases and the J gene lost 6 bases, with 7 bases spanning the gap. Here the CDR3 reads CASSLRGDGYTF. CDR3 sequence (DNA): TGTGCCAGCAGTTTACGGGGAGATGGCTACACCTTC.

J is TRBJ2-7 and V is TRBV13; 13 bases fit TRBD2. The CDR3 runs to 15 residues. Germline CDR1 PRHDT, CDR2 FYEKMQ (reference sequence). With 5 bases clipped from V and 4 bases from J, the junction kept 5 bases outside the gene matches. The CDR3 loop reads CASSDGTSGVYEQYF. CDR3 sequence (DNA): TGTGCCAGCAGCGATGGGACTAGCGGGGTTTACGAGCAGTACTTC. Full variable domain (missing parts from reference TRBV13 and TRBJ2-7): AAGVIQSPRHLIKEKRETATLKCYPIPRHDTVYWYQQGPGQDPQFLISFYEKMQSDKGSIPDRFSAQQFSDYHSELNMSSLELGDSALYFCASSDGTSGVYEQYFGPGTRLTVT.

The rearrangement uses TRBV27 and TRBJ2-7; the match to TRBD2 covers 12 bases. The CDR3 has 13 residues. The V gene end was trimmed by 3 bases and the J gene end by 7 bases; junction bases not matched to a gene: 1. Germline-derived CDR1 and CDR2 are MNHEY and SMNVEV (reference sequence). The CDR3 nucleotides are TGTGCCAGCAGTTTGACTAGCGGGGGAGAGCAGTACTTC. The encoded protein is CASSLTSGGEQYF.

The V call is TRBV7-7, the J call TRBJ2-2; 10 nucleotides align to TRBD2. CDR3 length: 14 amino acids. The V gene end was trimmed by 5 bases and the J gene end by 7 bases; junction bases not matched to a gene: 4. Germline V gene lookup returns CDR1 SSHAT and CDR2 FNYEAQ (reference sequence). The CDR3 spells CASSPGLAFGELFF. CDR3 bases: TGTGCCAGCAGCCCGGGACTAGCGTTCGGGGAGCTGTTTTTT.

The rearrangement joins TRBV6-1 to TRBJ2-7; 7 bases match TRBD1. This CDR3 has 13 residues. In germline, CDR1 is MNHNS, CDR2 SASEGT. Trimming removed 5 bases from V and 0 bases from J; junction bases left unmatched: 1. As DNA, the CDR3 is TGTGCCAGCAGTTGGGACAGCTCCTACGAGCAGTACTTC. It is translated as CASSWDSSYEQYF.